The clone carrying this TCR beta chain has only a few counts. The data were taken from a study of blood T cell repertoires in COVID-19. TCRdb's table, derived via immunoSEQ multiplex PCR, lists solely in-frame clones and lacks some. Among roughly 280,000 clones listed, about nine tenths were seen once. Germline V gene sequence: CDR1 SGHAT, CDR2 FQNNGV. V gave up 2 bases and J gave up 5 bases, with 9 bases separating them. This CDR3 has 14 amino acids. The sequenced material came from peripheral blood. This rearrangement joins TRBV11-2 to TRBJ1-4; D not certain. This sequence originates from a man aged 50 to 59 with acute or convalescent COVID-19. The CDR3 spells CASSLSRSNEKLFF. The DNA of the CDR3 is TGTGCCAGCAGCTTAAGCCGGTCGAATGAAAAACTGTTTTTT. Filled out from reference TRBV11-2 and TRBJ1-4, the complete variable domain reads EAGVAQSPRYKIIEKRQSVAFWCNPISGHATLYWYQQILGQGPKLLIQFQNNGVVDDSQLPKDRFSAERLKGVDSTLKIQPAKLEDSAVYLCASSLSRSNEKLFFGSGTQLSVL.